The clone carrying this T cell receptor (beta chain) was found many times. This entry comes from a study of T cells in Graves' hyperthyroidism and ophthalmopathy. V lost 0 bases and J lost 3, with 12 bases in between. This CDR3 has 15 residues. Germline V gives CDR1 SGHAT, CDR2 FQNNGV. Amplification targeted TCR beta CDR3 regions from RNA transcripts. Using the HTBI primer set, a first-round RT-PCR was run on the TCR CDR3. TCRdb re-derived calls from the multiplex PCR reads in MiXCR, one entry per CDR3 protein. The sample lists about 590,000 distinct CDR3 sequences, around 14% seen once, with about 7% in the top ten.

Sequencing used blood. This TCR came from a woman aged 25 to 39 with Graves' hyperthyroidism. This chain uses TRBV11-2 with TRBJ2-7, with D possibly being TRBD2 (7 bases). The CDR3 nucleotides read TGTGCCAGCAGCTTAGATCGGGGGGCTTTCTACGAGCAGTACTTC. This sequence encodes CASSLDRGAFYEQYF.